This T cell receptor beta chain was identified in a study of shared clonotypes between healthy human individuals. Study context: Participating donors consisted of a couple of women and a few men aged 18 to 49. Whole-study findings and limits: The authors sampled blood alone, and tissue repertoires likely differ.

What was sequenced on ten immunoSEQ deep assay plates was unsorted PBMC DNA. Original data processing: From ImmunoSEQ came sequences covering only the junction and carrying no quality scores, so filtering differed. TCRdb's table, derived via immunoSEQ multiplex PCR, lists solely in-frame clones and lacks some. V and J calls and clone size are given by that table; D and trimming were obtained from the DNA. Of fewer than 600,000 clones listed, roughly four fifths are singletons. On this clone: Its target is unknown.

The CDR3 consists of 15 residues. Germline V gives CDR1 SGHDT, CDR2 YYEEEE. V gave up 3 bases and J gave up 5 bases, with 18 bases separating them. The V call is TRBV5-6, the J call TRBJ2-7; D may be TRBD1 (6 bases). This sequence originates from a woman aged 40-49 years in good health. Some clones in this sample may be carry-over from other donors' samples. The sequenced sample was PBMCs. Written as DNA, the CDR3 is TGTGCCAGCAGCTCGTTGGGGCAGGGGCGGGACGAGCAGTACTTC. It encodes CASSSLGQGRDEQYF.